The 27 T cell receptor beta chains below all came from one sample that was sequenced in a study of cytomegalovirus exposure and HLA in healthy donors. The PCR contained 60 Vbeta and 13 Jbeta primers. TCRdb keeps only in-frame clones here, not all; method: immunoSEQ multiplex PCR. This table has roughly 130,000 clones, 80% appearing once. Sequenced: PBMCs. The receptor source for this set is a young man in good health and CMV-seronegative.

This clone was seen only once. The chain couples TRBV9 to TRBJ2-3, with D maybe TRBD1 (5 bases). The CDR3 loop spans 15 amino acids. The germline CDR1 and CDR2 sequences are SGDLS and YYNGEE. V was cut by 5 bases and J by 1 base, with 14 bases left in between. The CDR3 reads CASSQTVFGTDTQYF. The CDR3 region has the DNA TGTGCCAGCAGTCAGACAGTCTTCGGCACAGATACGCAGTATTTT.

This clone showed up just a few times. V is TRBV5-1 and J is TRBJ2-7; D is unclear. The ends were cut back, 7 bases at V and 6 bases at J, with 20 bases in the middle. The CDR3 sequence is 14 residues long. Germline CDR1 and CDR2: SGHRS and YFSETQ. CDR3 nucleotide sequence: TGCGCCAGCGCGCAAGACCTTATCTCGGGCGAGCAGTACTTC. It is translated as CASAQDLISGEQYF.

The chain recombines TRBV12-5 with TRBJ1-2, with D possibly TRBD1 on 5 matching bases. This CDR3 is built from 16 residues. V dropped 4 bases and J dropped 4 bases, with 19 bases sitting between them. Germline CDR1 reads LGHNT; CDR2 reads FRNRAP. The CDR3 loop reads CASGWTETTVSYGYTF. The CDR3 DNA is TGTGCTAGTGGTTGGACCGAAACGACAGTATCCTATGGCTACACCTTC.

Here the CDR3 DNA reads TGTGCCAGCAGTGATTCTACAGTTGGCCCTACTGGGGCCAACGTCCTGACTTTC. Amino acid sequence: CASSDSTVGPTGANVLTF. This chain uses TRBV6-4 with TRBJ2-6; the D is unclear. Germline CDR1 MRHNA, CDR2 SNTAGT. The CDR3 loop spans 18 amino acids. Trimming removed 3 bases from V and 2 bases from J, with 17 bases in between.

The chain employs TRBV19 and TRBJ1-1; perhaps TRBD1 as D (6 bases). The CDR3 loop spans 15 amino acids. Germline CDR1 LNHDA, CDR2 SQIVND (reference sequence). V gave up 6 bases and J gave up 6 bases, with 20 bases separating them. The CDR3 region is CASRQNPGARAEAFF. The DNA for the CDR3 is TGTGCCAGTAGACAGAATCCAGGGGCGAGAGCTGAAGCTTTCTTT. Full variable domain (remainder filled in from reference TRBV19 and TRBJ1-1): DGGITQSPKYLFRKEGQNVTLSCEQNLNHDAMYWYRQDPGQGLRLIYYSQIVNDFQKGDIAEGYSVSREKKESFPLTVTSAQKNPTAFYLCASRQNPGARAEAFFGQGTRLTVV.

The genes are TRBV2 and TRBJ2-1; 9 bases are shared with TRBD2. Trimming at V came to 9 bases and at J to 8 bases, leaving 8 bases not matched to a gene. This CDR3 spans 13 amino acids. The germline V gene has CDR1 SNHLY and CDR2 FYNNEI. CDR3 residues: CARVAGVRDEQFF. The CDR3 bases are TGTGCCAGGGTAGCGGGAGTTCGCGATGAGCAGTTCTTC.

This clone has just a few counts. The chain joins TRBV5-6 to TRBJ2-7; D is uncertain. The CDR3 is made up of 11 amino acids. V was cut by 6 bases and J by 6 bases, with 10 bases left in between. Germline CDR1 SGHDT, CDR2 YYEEEE. The CDR3 sequence: CASNRLSEQYF. For the CDR3, the DNA is TGTGCCAGCAACCGCCTTAGCGAGCAGTACTTC.

The chain uses TRBV4-3 and TRBJ2-7; 7 positions match TRBD1. The CDR3 has 15 residues. The germline gives CDR1 LGHNA, CDR2 YSLEER. Trimming at V came to 2 bases and at J to 2 bases, leaving 6 bases not matched to a gene. The chain's CDR3 is CASSQHTGVAYEQYF. The CDR3 bases are TGCGCCAGCAGCCAACACACAGGGGTAGCCTACGAGCAGTACTTC.

This rearrangement joins TRBV14 to TRBJ2-2, with 7 bases fitting TRBD1. The V segment lost 0 bases and the J segment 5 bases; nucleotides outside the gene matches: 12. Germline V gene data show CDR1 as SGHDN and CDR2 as FVKESK. This CDR3 region has 18 residues. CDR3 DNA: TGTGCCAGCAGCCAAGATCTGGGACAGCCCGTCCGTACCGGGGAGCTGTTTTTT. Protein product: CASSQDLGQPVRTGELFF.

The V call is TRBV14, the J call TRBJ1-5; no clear D. Germline CDR1 is SGHDN and CDR2 is FVKESK. Trimming left V 6 bases short and J 2 bases short, with 11 bases between. This CDR3 spans 14 amino acids. The CDR3, as DNA: TGTGCCAGCAGGAGGGTTTTGGGCAATCAGCCCCAGCATTTT. Amino acid sequence: CASRRVLGNQPQHF.

The chain joins TRBV6-5 to TRBJ1-1; 9 bases line up with TRBD1. Germline lookup yields CDR1 MNHEY and CDR2 SVGAGI. The CDR3 consists of 14 residues. Germline trimming cut 5 bases from V and 5 bases from J; bases unmatched to any gene: 6. This CDR3 is CASSLGTGRTEAFF. The DNA of the CDR3 is TGTGCCAGCAGTCTTGGGACAGGGAGGACTGAAGCTTTCTTT.

The chain uses TRBV6-1 and TRBJ2-7; D not resolved. Per germline, CDR1 MNHNS and CDR2 SASEGT. The length of the CDR3 is 10 residues. The V end lost 5 bases, the J end lost 10 bases, and 9 bases lay between the germline ends. This CDR3 reads CASSYREQYF. The CDR3 nucleotides read TGTGCCAGCAGTTACCGCGAACAGTACTTC.

V usage is TRBV19 and J usage is TRBJ1-4, with 7 bases identical to TRBD1. The CDR3 runs to 14 residues. CDR1 and CDR2 (germline): LNHDA, SQIVND (reference sequence). Trimming took 6 bases from V and 3 from J; bases not matched to a gene: 4. Here the CDR3 DNA reads TGTGCCAGTAGACCGGACAGGTCTAATGAAAAACTGTTTTTT. Protein: CASRPDRSNEKLFF.

This chain uses TRBV28 with TRBJ2-7; 14 nucleotides align to TRBD2. V shed 3 bases and J 3 bases; nucleotides not matched to a gene: 10. The CDR3 extends over 18 amino acids. Germline V gene sequence: CDR1 MDHEN, CDR2 SYDVKM. CDR3 DNA: TGTGCCAGCAGTTTCTTTGAAGGGGGACTAGCGGGAGTCTACGAGCAGTACTTC. Its protein is CASSFFEGGLAGVYEQYF.

As concerns this clone: The identical CDR3 is also encoded by other nucleotide sequences in the sample. The chain is built from TRBV27 and TRBJ2-7, with D unclear. The CDR3 sequence is 11 residues long. The V end lost 4 bases, the J end lost 4 bases, and 5 bases lay between the germline ends. Germline V gene lookup returns CDR1 MNHEY and CDR2 SMNVEV (reference sequence). The CDR3 DNA follows: TGTGCCAGCAGTTCCGGGTACGAGCAGTACTTC. Protein: CASSSGYEQYF.

The rearrangement joins TRBV14 to TRBJ2-2; tentative D call: TRBD2 (6 bases). The CDR3 length is 15 residues. With 1 base removed from V and 7 bases from J, the gap between germline ends came to 13 bases. Germline V lookup: CDR1 SGHDN, CDR2 FVKESK. CDR3 sequence reads: CASSQGGGFSGELFF. CDR3 nucleotide sequence: TGTGCCAGCAGCCAAGGAGGAGGGTTCAGCGGGGAGCTGTTTTTT. Full variable domain (remainder filled in from reference TRBV14 and TRBJ2-2): EAGVTQFPSHSVIEKGQTVTLRCDPISGHDNLYWYRRVMGKEIKFLLHFVKESKQDESGMPNNRFLAERTGGTYSTLKVQPAELEDSGVYFCASSQGGGFSGELFFGEGSRLTVL.

As DNA, the CDR3 is TGCAGCGTTGGACAGGGGAGAGGTGAGCAGTTCTTC. Its translation is CSVGQGRGEQFF. J is TRBJ2-1 and V is TRBV29-1; 8 bases align to TRBD1. Germline values: CDR1 SQVTM, CDR2 ANQGSEA. V was pared by 4 bases and J by 9 bases, with 5 bases of the junction left unmatched. This CDR3 is built from 12 residues.

This chain connects TRBV7-9 to TRBJ1-2; 12 positions agree with TRBD1. Germline CDR1 is SEHNR and CDR2 is FQNEAQ (reference sequence). CDR3 length: 16 residues. Trimming took 5 bases from V and 5 from J; bases not matched to a gene: 9. CDR3 residues: CASSTSGTGGAYGYTF. The CDR3 coding sequence is TGTGCCAGCAGCACTAGCGGGACAGGGGGCGCGTATGGCTACACCTTC.

CDR3 DNA: TGCGCCAGCAGCAAAGCTACGACAGGAATGATCACTGAAGCTTTCTTT. This sequence encodes CASSKATTGMITEAFF. The chain joins TRBV5-1 to TRBJ1-1; tentatively, D is TRBD1 (6 bases). Per the germline V gene, CDR1 is SGHRS and CDR2 is YFSETQ. The CDR3 loop spans 16 amino acids. V shed 4 bases and J shed 4 bases, with 20 bases lying between them.

The chain links TRBV2 to TRBJ2-3; possibly TRBD1 for D (5 bases). This CDR3 comprises 14 residues. Trimming pared 4 bases from V and 2 bases from J, leaving 10 bases between. Germline V CDR1 and CDR2: SNHLY, FYNNEI. This chain's CDR3 is CASSGDSTTDTQYF. The CDR3 nucleotides read TGTGCCAGCAGTGGCGACAGCACCACAGATACGCAGTATTTT.

The rearrangement links TRBV19 to TRBJ1-2; TRBD1 matches 12 bases. Trimming took 3 bases from V and 8 from J; bases not matched to a gene: 4. Germline V gives CDR1 LNHDA, CDR2 SQIVND (reference sequence). The CDR3 consists of 14 residues. This CDR3 is CASSMGQGAEGYTF. CDR3 in DNA: TGTGCCAGTAGTATGGGACAGGGGGCTGAGGGCTACACCTTC.

The chain couples TRBV7-9 to TRBJ2-7; D possibly corresponds to TRBD2 (5 bases). Germline V CDR1 and CDR2: SEHNR, FQNEAQ (reference sequence). V lost 4 bases, J lost 3 bases, and 19 bases lay in between. The CDR3 has 16 amino acids. Here the CDR3 DNA reads TGTGCCAGCAGCTCACCCCGGGGTAGCGTGAACTACGAGCAGTACTTC. As protein: CASSSPRGSVNYEQYF. Complete variable domain (other parts from reference TRBV7-9 and TRBJ2-7): DTGVSQNPRHKITKRGQNVTFRCDPISEHNRLYWYRQTLGQGPEFLTYFQNEAQLEKSRLLSDRFSAERPKGSFSTLEIQRTEQGDSAMYLCASSSPRGSVNYEQYFGPGTRLTVT.

The J gene is TRBJ2-2, the V gene TRBV21-1; the table gives TRBD2 as D, unverified against the DNA. TRBV21-1 is listed as a pseudogene. CDR3 size: 14 residues. CDR3 amino acids: CAPRRGPNTGELFF. In DNA, the CDR3 is TGTGCCCCTCGACGAGGGCCGAACACCGGGGAGCTGTTTTTT.

This clone showed up just once. J is TRBJ2-5 and V is TRBV2; D may be TRBD1 (5 bases). The assigned J gene may be wrong: the sequence end matches TRBJ2-7 better. Germline V gene lookup returns CDR1 SNHLY and CDR2 FYNNEI. The CDR3 runs to 15 residues. CDR3 bases: TGTGCCAGCAGTGAAGTCGACAGCAGCTCCTACGAGCAGTACTTC. Amino acids: CASSEVDSSSYEQYF.

The chain links TRBV13 to TRBJ2-4, with TRBD1 matching over 7 bases. Germline-derived CDR1 and CDR2 are PRHDT and FYEKMQ (reference sequence). J lost 8 bases, V lost 4 bases, and 11 bases had no gene match. CDR3 size: 15 residues. CDR3 region: CASSSQPQGKYIQYF. CDR3 bases: TGTGCCAGCAGCTCCCAGCCACAGGGGAAATACATTCAGTACTTC.

The CDR3 DNA reads as TGTGCCAGTAGTACAACTAGCGGGAGGCTCTATGAGCAGTTCTTC. Its protein product is CASSTTSGRLYEQFF. The chain joins TRBV19 to TRBJ2-1; 12 bases fit TRBD2. This CDR3 has 15 amino acids. The germline gives CDR1 LNHDA, CDR2 SQIVND (reference sequence). Trimming cost V 4 bases and J 8 bases; bases outside gene matches: 6.

The V and J genes are TRBV5-4 and TRBJ1-5; D not resolved. Trimming pared 4 bases from V and 4 bases from J, leaving 9 bases between. CDR3 length: 13 residues. Germline V CDR1 and CDR2: SGHNT, YYREEE (reference sequence). CDR3 protein: CASSPEGNQPQHF. The CDR3 DNA sequence: TGTGCCAGCAGCCCCGAGGGAAATCAGCCCCAGCATTTT.